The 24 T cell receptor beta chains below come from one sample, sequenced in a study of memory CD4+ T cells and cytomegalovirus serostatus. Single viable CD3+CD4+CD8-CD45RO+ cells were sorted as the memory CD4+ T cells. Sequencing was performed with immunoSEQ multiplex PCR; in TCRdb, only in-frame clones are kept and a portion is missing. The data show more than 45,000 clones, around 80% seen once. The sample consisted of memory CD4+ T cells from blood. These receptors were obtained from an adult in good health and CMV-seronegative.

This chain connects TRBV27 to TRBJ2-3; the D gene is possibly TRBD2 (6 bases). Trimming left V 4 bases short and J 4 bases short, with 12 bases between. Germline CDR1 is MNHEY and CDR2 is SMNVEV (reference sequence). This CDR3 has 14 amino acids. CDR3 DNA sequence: TGTGCCAGCAGTTCCCGGGGGAGCGCAGATACGCAGTATTTT. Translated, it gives CASSSRGSADTQYF.

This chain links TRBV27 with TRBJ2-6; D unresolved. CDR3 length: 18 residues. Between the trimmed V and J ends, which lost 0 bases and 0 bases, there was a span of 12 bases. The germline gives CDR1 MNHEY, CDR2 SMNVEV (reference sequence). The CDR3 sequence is CASSLSGGRNSGANVLTF. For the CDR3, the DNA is TGTGCCAGCAGTTTATCGGGCGGCAGAAACTCTGGGGCCAACGTCCTGACTTTC.

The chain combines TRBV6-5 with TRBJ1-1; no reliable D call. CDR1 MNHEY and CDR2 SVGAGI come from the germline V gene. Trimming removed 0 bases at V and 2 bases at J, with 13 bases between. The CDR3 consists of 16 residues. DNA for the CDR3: TGTGCCAGCAGTTACTCCCCGGCAGGCGTAAACACTGAAGCTTTCTTT. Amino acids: CASSYSPAGVNTEAFF.

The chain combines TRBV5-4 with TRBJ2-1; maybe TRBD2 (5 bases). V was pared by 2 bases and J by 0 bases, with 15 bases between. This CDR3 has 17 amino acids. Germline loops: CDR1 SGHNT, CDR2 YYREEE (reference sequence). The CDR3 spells CASSFEAVVGSYNEQFF. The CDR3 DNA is TGTGCCAGCAGCTTCGAAGCGGTCGTTGGCTCCTACAATGAGCAGTTCTTC.

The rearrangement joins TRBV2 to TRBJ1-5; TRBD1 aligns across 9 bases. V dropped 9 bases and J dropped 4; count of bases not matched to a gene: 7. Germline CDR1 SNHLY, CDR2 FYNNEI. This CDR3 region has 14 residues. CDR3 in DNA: TGTGCCAGTCATCCGGGACAGGGAAATCAGCCCCAGCATTTT. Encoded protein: CASHPGQGNQPQHF.

CDR3 amino acids: CASSPVRGTFGGYTF. In nucleotides, the CDR3 is TGTGCCAGCAGCCCCGTGAGGGGGACGTTTGGTGGCTACACCTTC. The rearrangement links TRBV27 to TRBJ1-2; a weak D match, TRBD1 (6 bases). Trimming cost V 6 bases and J 7 bases, with 21 bases left between them. This CDR3 has 15 amino acids. CDR1 MNHEY and CDR2 SMNVEV come from the germline V gene (reference sequence).

CDR3 loop: CSVDGVPGELFF. The CDR3 DNA reads TGCAGCGTTGATGGGGTTCCCGGGGAGCTGTTTTTT. This chain uses TRBV29-1 with TRBJ2-2; no clear D gene. V was clipped by 3 bases and J by 6 bases, with 8 bases between them. The CDR3 has 12 amino acids. Germline-derived CDR1 and CDR2 are SQVTM and ANQGSEA.

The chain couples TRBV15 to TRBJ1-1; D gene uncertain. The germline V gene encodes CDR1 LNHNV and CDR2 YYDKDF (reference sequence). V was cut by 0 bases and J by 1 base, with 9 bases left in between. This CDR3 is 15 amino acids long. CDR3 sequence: CATSRDAQPNTEAFF. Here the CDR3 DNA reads TGTGCCACCAGCAGAGACGCACAGCCGAACACTGAAGCTTTCTTT.

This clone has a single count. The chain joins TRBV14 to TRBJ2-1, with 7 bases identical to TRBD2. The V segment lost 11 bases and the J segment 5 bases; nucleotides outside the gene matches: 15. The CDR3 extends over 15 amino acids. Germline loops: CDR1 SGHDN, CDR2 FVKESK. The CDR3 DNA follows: TGTGCCTCGCGGTCGGGAGGCTGGGGGAACAATGAGCAGTTCTTC. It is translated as CASRSGGWGNNEQFF.

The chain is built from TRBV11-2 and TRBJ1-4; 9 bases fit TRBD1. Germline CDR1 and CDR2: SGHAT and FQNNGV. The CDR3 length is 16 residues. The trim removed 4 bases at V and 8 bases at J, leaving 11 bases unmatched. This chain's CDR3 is CASSSDSTGGREKLFF. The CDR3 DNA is TGTGCCAGCAGCTCCGATTCGACAGGGGGAAGGGAAAAACTGTTTTTT.

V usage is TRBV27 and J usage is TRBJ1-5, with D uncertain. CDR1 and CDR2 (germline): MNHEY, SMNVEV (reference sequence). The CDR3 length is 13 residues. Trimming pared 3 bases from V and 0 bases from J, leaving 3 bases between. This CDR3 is CASSFDSNQPQHF. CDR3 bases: TGTGCCAGCAGTTTTGATAGCAATCAGCCCCAGCATTTT.

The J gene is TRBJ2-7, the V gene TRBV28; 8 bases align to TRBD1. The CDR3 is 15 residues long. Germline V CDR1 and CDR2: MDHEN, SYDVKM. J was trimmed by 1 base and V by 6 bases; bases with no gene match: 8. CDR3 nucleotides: TGTGCCAGCAGAAGCCACGGACAGGGATCCTACGAGCAGTACTTC. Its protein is CASRSHGQGSYEQYF.

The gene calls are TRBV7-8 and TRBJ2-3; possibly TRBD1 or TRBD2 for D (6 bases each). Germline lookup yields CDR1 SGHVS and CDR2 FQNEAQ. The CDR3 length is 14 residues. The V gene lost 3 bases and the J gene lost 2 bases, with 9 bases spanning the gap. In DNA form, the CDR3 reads TGTGCCAGCAGCTTGAGGGGGGCCACAGATACGCAGTATTTT. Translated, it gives CASSLRGATDTQYF. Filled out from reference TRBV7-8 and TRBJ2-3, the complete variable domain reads GAGVSQSPRYKVAKRGQDVALRCDPISGHVSLFWYQQALGQGPEFLTYFQNEAQLDKSGLPSDRFFAERPEGSVSTLKIQRTQQEDSAVYLCASSLRGATDTQYFGPGTRLTVL.

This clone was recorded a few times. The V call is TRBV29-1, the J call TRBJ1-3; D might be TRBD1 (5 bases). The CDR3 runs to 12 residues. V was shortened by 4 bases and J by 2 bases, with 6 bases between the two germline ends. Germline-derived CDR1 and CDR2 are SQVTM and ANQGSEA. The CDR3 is CSVGGAGNTIYF. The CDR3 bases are TGCAGCGTTGGAGGGGCTGGAAACACCATATATTTT.

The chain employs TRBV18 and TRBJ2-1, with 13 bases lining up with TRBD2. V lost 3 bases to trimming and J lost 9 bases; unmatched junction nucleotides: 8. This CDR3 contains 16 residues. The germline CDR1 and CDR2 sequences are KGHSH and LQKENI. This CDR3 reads CASSPPGLAGLSEQFF. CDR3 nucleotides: TGTGCCAGCTCACCTCCGGGACTAGCGGGATTATCTGAGCAGTTCTTC.

The CDR3 DNA reads TGTGCCAGCAGTTACGAAGCCAGGGGCATACGCTACACCTTC. Its protein is CASSYEARGIRYTF. The chain carries TRBV6-5 and TRBJ1-2; TRBD1 might be the D (6 bases). Germline CDR1 is MNHEY and CDR2 is SVGAGI. The CDR3 runs 14 residues. V lost 2 bases and J lost 9, with 16 bases in between.

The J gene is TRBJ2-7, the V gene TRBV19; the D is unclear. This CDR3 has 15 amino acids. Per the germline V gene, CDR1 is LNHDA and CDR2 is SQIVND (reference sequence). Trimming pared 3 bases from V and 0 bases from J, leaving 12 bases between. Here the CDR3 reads CASSISVDPSYEQYF. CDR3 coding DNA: TGTGCCAGTAGTATCTCAGTGGATCCCTCCTACGAGCAGTACTTC.

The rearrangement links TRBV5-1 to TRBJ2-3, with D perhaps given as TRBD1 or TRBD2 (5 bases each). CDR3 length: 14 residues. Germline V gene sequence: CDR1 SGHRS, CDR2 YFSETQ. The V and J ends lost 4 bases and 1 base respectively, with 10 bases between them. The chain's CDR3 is CASSAWDGTDTQYF. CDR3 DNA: TGCGCCAGCAGCGCCTGGGACGGCACAGATACGCAGTATTTT.

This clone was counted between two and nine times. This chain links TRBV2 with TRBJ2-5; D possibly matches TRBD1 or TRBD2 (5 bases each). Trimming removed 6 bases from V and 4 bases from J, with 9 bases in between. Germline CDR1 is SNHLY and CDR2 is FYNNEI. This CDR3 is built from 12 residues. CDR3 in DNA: TGTGCCAGCAGGGTTGGGGGAGAGACCCAGTACTTC. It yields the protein CASRVGGETQYF.

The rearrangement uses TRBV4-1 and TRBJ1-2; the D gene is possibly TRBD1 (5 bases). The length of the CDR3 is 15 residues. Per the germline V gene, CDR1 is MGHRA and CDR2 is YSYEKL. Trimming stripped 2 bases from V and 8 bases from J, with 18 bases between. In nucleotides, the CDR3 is TGCGCCAGCAGCCAATTGGGGGATTCGGGTGCGGGCTACACCTTC. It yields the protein CASSQLGDSGAGYTF.

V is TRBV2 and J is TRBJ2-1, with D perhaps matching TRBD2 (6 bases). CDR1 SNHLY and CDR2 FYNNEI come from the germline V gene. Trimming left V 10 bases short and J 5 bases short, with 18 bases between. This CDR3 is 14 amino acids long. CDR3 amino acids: CANQRLGNNNEQFF. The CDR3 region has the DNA TGTGCCAACCAGCGACTAGGCAATAACAATGAGCAGTTCTTC.

The chain's CDR3 is CASSQTGRFTDTQYF. DNA for the CDR3: TGCGCCAGCAGCCAAACAGGGAGATTCACAGATACGCAGTATTTT. J is TRBJ2-3 and V is TRBV4-1; a weak D match, TRBD1 (6 bases). This CDR3 contains 15 residues. Trimming pared 2 bases from V and 2 bases from J, leaving 11 bases between. The germline CDR1 and CDR2 sequences are MGHRA and YSYEKL.

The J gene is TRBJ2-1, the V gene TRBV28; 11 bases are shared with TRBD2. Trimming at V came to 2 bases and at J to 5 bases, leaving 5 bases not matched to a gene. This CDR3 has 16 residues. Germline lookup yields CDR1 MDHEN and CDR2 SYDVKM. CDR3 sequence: CASSLVTSGTNNEQFF. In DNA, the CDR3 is TGTGCCAGCAGTTTAGTGACTAGCGGGACCAACAATGAGCAGTTCTTC.

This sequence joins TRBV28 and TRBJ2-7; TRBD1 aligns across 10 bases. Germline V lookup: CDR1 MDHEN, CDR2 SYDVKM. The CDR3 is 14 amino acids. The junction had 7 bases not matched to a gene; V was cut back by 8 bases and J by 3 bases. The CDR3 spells CASHDRGRDYEQYF. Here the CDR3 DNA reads TGTGCCAGCCATGACAGGGGGCGAGACTACGAGCAGTACTTC.